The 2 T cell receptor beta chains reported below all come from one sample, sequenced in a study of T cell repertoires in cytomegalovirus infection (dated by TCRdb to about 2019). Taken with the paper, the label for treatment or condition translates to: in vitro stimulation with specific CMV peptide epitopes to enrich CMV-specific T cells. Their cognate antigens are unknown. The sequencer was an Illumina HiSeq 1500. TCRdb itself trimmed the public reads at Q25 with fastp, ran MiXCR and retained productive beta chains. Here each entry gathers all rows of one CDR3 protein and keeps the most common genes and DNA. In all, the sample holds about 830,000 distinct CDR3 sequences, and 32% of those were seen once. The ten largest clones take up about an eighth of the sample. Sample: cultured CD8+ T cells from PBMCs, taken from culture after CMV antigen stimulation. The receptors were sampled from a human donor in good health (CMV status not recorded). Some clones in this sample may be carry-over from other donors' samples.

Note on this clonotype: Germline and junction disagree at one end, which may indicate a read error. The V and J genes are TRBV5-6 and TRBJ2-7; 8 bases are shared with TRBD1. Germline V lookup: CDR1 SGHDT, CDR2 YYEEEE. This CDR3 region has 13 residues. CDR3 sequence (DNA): TGTGCCAGCAGCTCCAGATTGGACAGGGTGATCCTTTTC. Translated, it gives CASSSRLDRVILF.

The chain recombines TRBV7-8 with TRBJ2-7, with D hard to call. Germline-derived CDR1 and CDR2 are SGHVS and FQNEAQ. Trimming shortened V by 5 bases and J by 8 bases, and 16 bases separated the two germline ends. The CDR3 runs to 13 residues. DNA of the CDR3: TGTGCCAGCAGCCCCCCGGAAGGTATCCAGCAGTACTTC. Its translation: CASSPPEGIQQYF.